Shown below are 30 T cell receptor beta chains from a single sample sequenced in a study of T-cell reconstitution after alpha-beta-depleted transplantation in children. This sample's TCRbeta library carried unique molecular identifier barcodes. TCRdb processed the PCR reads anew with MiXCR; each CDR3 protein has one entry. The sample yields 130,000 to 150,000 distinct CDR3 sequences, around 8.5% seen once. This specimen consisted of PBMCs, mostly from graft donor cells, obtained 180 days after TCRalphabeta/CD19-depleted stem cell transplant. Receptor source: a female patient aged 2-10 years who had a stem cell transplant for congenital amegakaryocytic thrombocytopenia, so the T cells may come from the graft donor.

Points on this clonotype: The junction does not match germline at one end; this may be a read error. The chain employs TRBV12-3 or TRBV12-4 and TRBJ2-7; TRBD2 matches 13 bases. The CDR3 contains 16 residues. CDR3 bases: TGTGCCAGCAGTCATCGGACTAGCGGGAGCTCCTACGCGCAGTACTTC. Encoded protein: CASSHRTSGSSYAQYF.

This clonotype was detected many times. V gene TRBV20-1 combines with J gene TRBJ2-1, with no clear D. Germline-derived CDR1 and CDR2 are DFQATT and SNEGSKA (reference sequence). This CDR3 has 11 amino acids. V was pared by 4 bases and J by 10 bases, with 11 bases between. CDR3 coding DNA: TGCAGTGCTACTCGGACCGGGGAGCAGTTCTTC. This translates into CSATRTGEQFF.

The CDR3: CASSPFHKNTEAFF. The CDR3 region has the DNA TGTGCCAGCAGCCCCTTCCACAAGAACACTGAAGCTTTCTTT. The chain combines TRBV7-9 with TRBJ1-1; D is undetermined. The germline gives CDR1 SEHNR, CDR2 FQNEAQ (reference sequence). V lost 5 bases, J lost 1 base, and 11 bases lay in between. The CDR3 runs to 14 residues.

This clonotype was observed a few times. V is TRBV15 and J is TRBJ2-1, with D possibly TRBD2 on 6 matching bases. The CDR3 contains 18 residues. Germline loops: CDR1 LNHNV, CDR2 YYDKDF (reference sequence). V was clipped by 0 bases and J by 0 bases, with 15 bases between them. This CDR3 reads CATSRERAGPLSYNEQFF. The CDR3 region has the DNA TGTGCCACCAGCAGAGAGCGGGCGGGACCCCTCTCCTACAATGAGCAGTTCTTC.

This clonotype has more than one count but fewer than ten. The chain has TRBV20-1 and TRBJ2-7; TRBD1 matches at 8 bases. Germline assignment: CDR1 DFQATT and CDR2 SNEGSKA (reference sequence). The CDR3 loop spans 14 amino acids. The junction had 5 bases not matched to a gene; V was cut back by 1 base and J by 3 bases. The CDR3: CSARVPGQDYEQYF. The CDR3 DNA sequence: TGCAGTGCTAGAGTGCCGGGACAGGACTACGAGCAGTACTTC.

The CDR3 DNA follows: TGTGCCAGCAGACAAGGGACCTGGGGTTCACCCCTCCACTTT. It is translated as CASRQGTWGSPLHF. The chain couples TRBV12-3 or TRBV12-4 to TRBJ1-6; D might be TRBD1 (5 bases). The length of the CDR3 is 14 residues. With 6 bases removed from V and 9 bases from J, the gap between germline ends came to 15 bases.

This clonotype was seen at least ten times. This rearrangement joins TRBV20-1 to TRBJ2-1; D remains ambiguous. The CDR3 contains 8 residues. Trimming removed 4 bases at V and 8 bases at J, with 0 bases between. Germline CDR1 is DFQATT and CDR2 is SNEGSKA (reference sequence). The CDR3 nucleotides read TGCAGTGCTAATGAGCAGTTCTTC. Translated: CSANEQFF.

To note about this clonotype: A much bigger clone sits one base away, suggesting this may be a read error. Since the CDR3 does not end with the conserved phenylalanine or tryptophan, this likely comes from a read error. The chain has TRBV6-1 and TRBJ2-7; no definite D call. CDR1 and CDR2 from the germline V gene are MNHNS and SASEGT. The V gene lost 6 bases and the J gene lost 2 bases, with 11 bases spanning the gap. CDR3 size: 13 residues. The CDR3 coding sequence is TGTGCCAGCAGACCCGGTGGGCCCTACGAGCAGTACCTC. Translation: CASRPGGPYEQYL.

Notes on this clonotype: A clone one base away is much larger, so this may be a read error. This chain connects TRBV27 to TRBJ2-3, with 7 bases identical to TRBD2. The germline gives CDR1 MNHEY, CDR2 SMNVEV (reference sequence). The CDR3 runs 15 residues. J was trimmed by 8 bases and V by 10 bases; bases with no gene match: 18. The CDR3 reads CATKVGLSPPGTQYF. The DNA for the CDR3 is TGTGCCACAAAGGTGGGACTAAGTCCTCCGGGTACGCAGTATTTT.

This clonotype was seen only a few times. The CDR3 sequence: CASSLDRVASPLHF. The CDR3 DNA reads as TGCGCCAGCAGCTTGGACAGGGTGGCTTCACCCCTCCACTTT. The chain uses TRBV5-1 and TRBJ1-6; D is possibly TRBD1 (6 bases). Trimming removed 0 bases from V and 9 bases from J, with 10 bases in between. This CDR3 contains 14 residues. CDR1 and CDR2 (germline): SGHRS, YFSETQ.

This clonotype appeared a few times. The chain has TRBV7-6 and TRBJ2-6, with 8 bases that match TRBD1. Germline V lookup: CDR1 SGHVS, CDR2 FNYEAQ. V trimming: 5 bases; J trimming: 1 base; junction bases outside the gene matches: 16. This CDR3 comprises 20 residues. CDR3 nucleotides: TGTGCCAGCAGCAGAAACTTGGGACAGGCGGTTGGGTCTGGGGCCAACGTCCTGACTTTC. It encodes CASSRNLGQAVGSGANVLTF. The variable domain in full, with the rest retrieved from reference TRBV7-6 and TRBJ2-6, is GAGVSQSPRYKVTKRGQDVALRCDPISGHVSLYWYRQALGQGPEFLTYFNYEAQQDKSGLPNDRFSAERPEGSISTLTIQRTEQRDSAMYRCASSRNLGQAVGSGANVLTFGAGSRLTVL.

The CDR3 DNA is TGTGCCAGCTCCCGGGAGCGTAGAGTCTATGGCTACACCTTC. It yields the protein CASSRERRVYGYTF. J is TRBJ1-2 and V is TRBV3-1; D not resolved. Germline V gene sequence: CDR1 LGHDT, CDR2 YNNKEL (reference sequence). The CDR3 consists of 14 residues. Trimming stripped 8 bases from V and 4 bases from J, with 17 bases between.

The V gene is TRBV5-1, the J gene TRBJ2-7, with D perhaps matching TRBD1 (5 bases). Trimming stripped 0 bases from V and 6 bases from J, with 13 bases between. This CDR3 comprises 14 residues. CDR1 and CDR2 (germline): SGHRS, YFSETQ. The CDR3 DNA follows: TGCGCCAGCAGCTTGGTAGGTGGGGCCTGCGAGCAGTACTTC. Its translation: CASSLVGGACEQYF.

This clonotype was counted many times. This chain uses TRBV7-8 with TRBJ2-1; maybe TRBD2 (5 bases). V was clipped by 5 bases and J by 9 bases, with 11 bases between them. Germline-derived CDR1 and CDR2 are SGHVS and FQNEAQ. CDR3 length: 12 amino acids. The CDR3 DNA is TGTGCCAGCAGCCAAGCGGCGGCTGAGCAGTTCTTC. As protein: CASSQAAAEQFF.

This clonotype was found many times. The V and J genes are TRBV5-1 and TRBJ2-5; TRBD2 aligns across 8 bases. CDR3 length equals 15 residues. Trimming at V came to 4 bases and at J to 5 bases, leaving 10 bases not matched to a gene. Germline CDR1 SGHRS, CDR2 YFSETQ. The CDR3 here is CASSPAAGVLETQYF. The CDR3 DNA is TGCGCCAGCAGCCCCGCAGCGGGAGTACTGGAGACCCAGTACTTC.

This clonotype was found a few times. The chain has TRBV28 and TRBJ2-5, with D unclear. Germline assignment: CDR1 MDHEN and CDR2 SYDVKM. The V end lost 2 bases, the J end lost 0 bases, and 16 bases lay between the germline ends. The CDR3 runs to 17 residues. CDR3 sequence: CASSLGVAGWDQETQYF. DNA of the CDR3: TGTGCCAGCAGTTTAGGGGTGGCAGGTTGGGACCAAGAGACCCAGTACTTC. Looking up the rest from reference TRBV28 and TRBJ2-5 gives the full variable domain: DVKVTQSSRYLVKRTGEKVFLECVQDMDHENMFWYRQDPGLGLRLIYFSYDVKMKEKGDIPEGYSVSREKKERFSLILESASTNQTSMYLCASSLGVAGWDQETQYFGPGTRLLVL.

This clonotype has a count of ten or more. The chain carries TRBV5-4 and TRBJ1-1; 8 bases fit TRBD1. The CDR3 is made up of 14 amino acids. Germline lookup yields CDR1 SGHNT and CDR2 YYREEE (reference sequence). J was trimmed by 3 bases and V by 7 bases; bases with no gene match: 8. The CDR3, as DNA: TGTGCCAGCGGGTCACAGGGGGTTTACACTGAAGCTTTCTTT. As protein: CASGSQGVYTEAFF.

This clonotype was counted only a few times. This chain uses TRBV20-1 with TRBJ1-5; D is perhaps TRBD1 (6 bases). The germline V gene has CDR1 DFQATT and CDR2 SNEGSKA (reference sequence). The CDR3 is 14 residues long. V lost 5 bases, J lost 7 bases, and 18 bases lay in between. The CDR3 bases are TGCAGTGCTGGGGGGGGCCCCCCGGGGCAGCCCCAGCATTTT. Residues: CSAGGGPPGQPQHF.

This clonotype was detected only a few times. For the CDR3, the DNA is TGCGCCAGCAGCCAGGGCTCCTACAATGAGCAGTTCTTC. Translating gives CASSQGSYNEQFF. This chain uses TRBV4-1 with TRBJ2-1; D ambiguous. CDR1 MGHRA and CDR2 YSYEKL come from the germline V gene. The length of the CDR3 is 13 residues. Trimming cost V 3 bases and J 0 bases, with 3 bases left between them.

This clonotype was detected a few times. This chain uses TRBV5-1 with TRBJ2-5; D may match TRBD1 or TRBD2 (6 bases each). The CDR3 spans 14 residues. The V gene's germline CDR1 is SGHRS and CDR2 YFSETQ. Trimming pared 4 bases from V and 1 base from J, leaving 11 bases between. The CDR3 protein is CASSAGHSQETQYF. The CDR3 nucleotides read TGCGCCAGCAGCGCGGGACATTCCCAAGAGACCCAGTACTTC.

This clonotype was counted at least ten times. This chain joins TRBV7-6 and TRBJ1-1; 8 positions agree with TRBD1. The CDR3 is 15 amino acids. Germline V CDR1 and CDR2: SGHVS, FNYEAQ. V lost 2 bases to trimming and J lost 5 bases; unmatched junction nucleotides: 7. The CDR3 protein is CASSLWTGLRTEAFF. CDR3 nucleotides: TGTGCCAGCAGCTTATGGACAGGGCTGCGTACTGAAGCTTTCTTT.

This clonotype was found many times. The CDR3 is CSVQGWEGSPLHF. DNA for the CDR3: TGCAGCGTCCAGGGTTGGGAAGGATCACCCCTCCACTTT. The J gene is TRBJ1-6, the V gene TRBV29-1; D may be TRBD1 (5 bases). In germline, CDR1 is SQVTM, CDR2 ANQGSEA. The CDR3 consists of 13 residues. The V end lost 6 bases, the J end lost 10 bases, and 16 bases lay between the germline ends.

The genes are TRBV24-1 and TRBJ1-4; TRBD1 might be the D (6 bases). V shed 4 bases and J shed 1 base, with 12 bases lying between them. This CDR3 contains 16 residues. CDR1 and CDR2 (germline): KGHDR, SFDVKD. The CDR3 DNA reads TGTGCCACCAGTGACCCACAGGGTGGAACTAATGAAAAACTGTTTTTT. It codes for CATSDPQGGTNEKLFF.

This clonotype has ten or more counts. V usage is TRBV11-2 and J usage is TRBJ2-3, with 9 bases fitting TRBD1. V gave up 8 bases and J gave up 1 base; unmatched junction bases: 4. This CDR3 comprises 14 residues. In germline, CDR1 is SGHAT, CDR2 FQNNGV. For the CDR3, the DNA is TGTGCCAGCGGCCGGGACAGGGGCACAGATACGCAGTATTTT. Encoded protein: CASGRDRGTDTQYF.

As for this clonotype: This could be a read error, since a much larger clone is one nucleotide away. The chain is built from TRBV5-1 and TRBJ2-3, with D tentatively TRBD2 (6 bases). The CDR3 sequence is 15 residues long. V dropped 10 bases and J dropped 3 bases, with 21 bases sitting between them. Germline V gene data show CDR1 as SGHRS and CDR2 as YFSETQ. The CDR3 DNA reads TGCGCCTGCAACCCTATGCGGGGTGGAACAGATACGCAGTATTTT. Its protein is CACNPMRGGTDTQYF.

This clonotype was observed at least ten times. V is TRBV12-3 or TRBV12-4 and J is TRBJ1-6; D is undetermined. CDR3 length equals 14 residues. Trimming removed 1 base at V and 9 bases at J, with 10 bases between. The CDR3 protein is CASSLVRLVSPLHF. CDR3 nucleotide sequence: TGTGCCAGCAGTTTAGTAAGACTGGTTTCACCCCTCCACTTT.

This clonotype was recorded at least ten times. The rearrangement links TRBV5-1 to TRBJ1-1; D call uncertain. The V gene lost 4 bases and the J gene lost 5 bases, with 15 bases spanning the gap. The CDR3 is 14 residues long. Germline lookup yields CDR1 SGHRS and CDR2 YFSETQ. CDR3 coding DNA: TGCGCCAGCAGCCATGGCCGGGGAGGGACTGAAGCTTTCTTT. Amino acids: CASSHGRGGTEAFF.

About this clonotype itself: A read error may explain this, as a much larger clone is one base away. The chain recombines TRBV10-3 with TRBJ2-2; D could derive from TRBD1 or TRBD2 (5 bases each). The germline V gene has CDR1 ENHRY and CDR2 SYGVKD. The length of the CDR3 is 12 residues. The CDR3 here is CAISSYTGDLFF. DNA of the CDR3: TGTGCCATCAGTTCTTACACCGGGGACCTGTTTTTT.

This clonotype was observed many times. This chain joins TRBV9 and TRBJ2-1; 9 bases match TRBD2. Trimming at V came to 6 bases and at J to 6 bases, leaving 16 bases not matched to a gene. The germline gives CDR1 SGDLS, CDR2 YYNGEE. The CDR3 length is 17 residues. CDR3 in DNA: TGTGCCAGCACCCAGGTGCGGGAGGGCCGGGGGGTCAATGAGCAGTTCTTC. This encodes CASTQVREGRGVNEQFF.

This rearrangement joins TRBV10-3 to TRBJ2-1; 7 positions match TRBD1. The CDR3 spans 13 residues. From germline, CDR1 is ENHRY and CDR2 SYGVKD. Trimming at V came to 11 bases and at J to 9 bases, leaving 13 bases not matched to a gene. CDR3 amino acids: CALVGTADGEQFF. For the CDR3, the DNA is TGTGCCCTGGTAGGGACAGCCGACGGTGAGCAGTTCTTC.